This record looks at one TCR beta chain sequence and its context. The antigen it binds to is not known. No base-level quality is on record; no much larger clone is a single base apart. The immunoSEQ Assay, a bias-controlled multiplex PCR, was used to amplify TCRbeta CDR3 regions from genomic DNA. On the study's bioinformatics: Within the assay, amplification of reference gene primers was used to estimate how many nucleated cells each sample contained. To quantify the absolute abundance of each unique TCRbeta CDR3 rearrangement, sequence reads were collapsed and filtered. Productive Simpson clonality was computed per sample as the square root of Simpson's diversity index over productive rearrangements. Drawn from immuneACCESS, this table holds only the in-frame rearrangements with V and J called that TCRdb kept. Clones are partly lost; checked studies trace under half to an unresolved V gene and leave the rest unexplained. The D gene and trimming were derived from the DNA, and the V and J assignments and clone size from that table. The sample table lists 25,000 to 40,000 clones, 88% of them with a count of one. 14% of the sample goes to the ten largest clones.

The CDR3 sequence holds 15 residues, the cysteine and phenylalanine included. Kept here is only the CDR3 DNA, which spans 45 bases and is read in frame from base 1. The germline V gene encodes CDR1 LNHDA and CDR2 SQIVND (reference sequence). V and J are truncated by 3 bases and 5 bases respectively, leaving an intervening sequence of 13 bases. Whole blood was collected in K2EDTA tubes by collaborating institutions according to the institutions' own protocols. For TCRbeta analysis, collaborators shipped samples as frozen whole blood, isolated PBMCs, or DNA extracted from either of those sample types. The sample is drawn from a study of blood T cell repertoires in COVID-19 (dated by TCRdb to the early 2020s). At the level of the whole study: Samples covering the acute and convalescent phases of COVID-19 were provided by collaborators in the United States, Italy and Spain. The material from the prospective study consisted of cDNA or gDNA derived from T cells, B-cell-depleted T cells, or PBMCs. Deeply sampled blood TCRbeta repertoires from subjects exposed to, actively infected with, or recovered from COVID-19 were included in the dataset. A freely available public database, intended as a resource for researchers studying the immune response to SARS-CoV-2, is where the repertoires were released. Samples were obtained from the ongoing ImmuneRACE study (first 160 participants) and from 1,254 subjects provided by 6 global collaborators. Nearly every sample came with metadata listing a de-identified subject ID, COVID-19 status, age in years and sex. Where available, HLA class I and class II types were obtained from metadata supplied by the sample provider rather than from assay-based typing.

Broad study findings and their caveats: Clinical and demographic metadata were provided uncurated, with the amount varying by source and participant.

The chain is encoded by TRBV19 joined to TRBJ1-4; the D gene remains uncertain. Sequencing input: peripheral blood. The clonotype was recovered from a human donor with active COVID-19. The donor label of this sample is uncertain. The sequence in DNA is TGTGCCAGTAGTATCGGTGGAGGCCAGAATGAAAAACTGTTTTTT. This sequence encodes CASSIGGGQNEKLFF.